These 11 T cell receptor beta chains were sequenced from one sample in a study of shared clonotypes between healthy human individuals. TCRdb's table, derived via immunoSEQ multiplex PCR, lists solely in-frame clones and lacks some. This table holds approximately 500,000 clones, about 95% found once. Input material: naive CD4+ T cells sorted from blood. Subset of the sample: CD45RA+ positively selected. The receptors originated from a woman aged 25 to 39 in good health.

This rearrangement joins TRBV5-1 to TRBJ2-7; 13 nucleotides match TRBD2. Germline V lookup: CDR1 SGHRS, CDR2 YFSETQ. With 0 bases clipped from V and 0 bases from J, the junction kept 3 bases outside the gene matches. The CDR3 loop spans 17 amino acids. In nucleotides, the CDR3 is TGCGCCAGCAGCTTGGGGGGACTAGCGGGAAGCTCCTACGAGCAGTACTTC. This gives the protein CASSLGGLAGSSYEQYF.

The chain has TRBV19 and TRBJ2-5; 8 bases agree with TRBD2. Germline lookup yields CDR1 LNHDA and CDR2 SQIVND (reference sequence). V lost 6 bases, J lost 7 bases, and 10 bases stayed unmatched. The CDR3 extends over 14 amino acids. This CDR3 is CASSQTSEGGTQYF. Here the CDR3 DNA reads TGTGCCAGTAGCCAGACTAGCGAGGGAGGGACCCAGTACTTC.

As for this clone: A junction end diverges from the germline sequence, so it may reflect a read error. The chain is built from TRBV20-1 and TRBJ1-2; D is uncertain. The germline CDR1 and CDR2 sequences are DFQATT and SNEGSKA (reference sequence). This CDR3 has 11 amino acids. The CDR3 is CSVRLREGYTF. CDR3 bases: TGCAGTGTTAGATTGAGGGAAGGCTACACCTTC.

V is TRBV6-5 and J is TRBJ2-7; 8 nucleotides line up with TRBD1. This CDR3 contains 14 residues. Losses at the gene ends were 7 bases for V and 7 bases for J; bases not matched to a gene: 12. In germline, CDR1 is MNHEY, CDR2 SVGAGI. CDR3 residues: CASTFAQGAGEQYF. CDR3 DNA sequence: TGTGCCAGCACGTTCGCTCAGGGGGCAGGAGAGCAGTACTTC.

As regards this clone: The same CDR3 also results from other DNA sequences found in this sample. The gene calls are TRBV5-1 and TRBJ2-7, with D possibly TRBD1 on 7 matching bases. V lost 0 bases and J lost 3, with 10 bases in between. Germline assignment: CDR1 SGHRS and CDR2 YFSETQ. This CDR3 has 14 residues. The chain's CDR3 is CASSLGQGLYEQYF. The CDR3 DNA reads TGCGCCAGCAGCTTGGGACAGGGACTCTACGAGCAGTACTTC.

This chain joins TRBV20-1 and TRBJ2-5; D uncertain. CDR3 length: 11 amino acids. Germline CDR1 DFQATT, CDR2 SNEGSKA (reference sequence). V was clipped by 3 bases and J by 5 bases, with 7 bases between them. This CDR3 is CSASLVETQYF. Written as DNA, the CDR3 is TGCAGTGCTAGTTTGGTGGAGACCCAGTACTTC.

This chain uses TRBV13 with TRBJ2-2; D unresolved. V lost 7 bases, J lost 4 bases, and 25 bases lay in between. The CDR3 has 18 amino acids. Looked up from germline, CDR1 is PRHDT and CDR2 is FYEKMQ (reference sequence). The CDR3 is CASTLPGQAIPGTGELFF. For the CDR3, the DNA is TGTGCCAGCACTCTACCCGGGCAGGCGATCCCGGGCACCGGGGAGCTGTTTTTT.

Here the CDR3 reads CASSALTGIGQPQHF. DNA of the CDR3: TGTGCCAGCAGTGCCCTAACAGGGATCGGCCAGCCCCAGCATTTT. The chain employs TRBV6-1 and TRBJ1-5; tentative D call: TRBD1 (6 bases). The CDR3 has 15 residues. Trimming took off 4 bases at V and 7 bases at J, with 17 bases between the two ends. Germline V lookup: CDR1 MNHNS, CDR2 SASEGT.

The chain employs TRBV19 and TRBJ2-1; 9 bases fit TRBD2. The CDR3 has 18 residues. Trimming cost V 4 bases and J 0 bases; bases outside gene matches: 10. The germline gives CDR1 LNHDA, CDR2 SQIVND (reference sequence). CDR3 coding DNA: TGTGCCAGTAGTAGGGTTAGCGGGAGCAGGAGCTCCTACAATGAGCAGTTCTTC. Translation: CASSRVSGSRSSYNEQFF.

J is TRBJ2-1 and V is TRBV18; TRBD2 agrees at 13 bases. The CDR3 extends over 16 amino acids. Per germline, CDR1 KGHSH and CDR2 LQKENI. After removal of 3 bases from V and 4 bases from J, the junction contained 3 bases not matched to a gene. CDR3 sequence (DNA): TGTGCCAGCTCACCGGAGGGACTAGCGGGATACAATGAGCAGTTCTTC. It codes for CASSPEGLAGYNEQFF. The full variable domain, rest sourced from reference TRBV18 and TRBJ2-1, is NAGVMQNPRHLVRRRGQEARLRCSPMKGHSHVYWYRQLPEEGLKFMVYLQKENIIDESGMPKERFSAEFPKEGPSILRIQQVVRGDSAAYFCASSPEGLAGYNEQFFGPGTRLTVL.

The gene calls are TRBV18 and TRBJ2-3; D is unresolved. CDR3 length equals 16 residues. The ends were cut back, 2 bases at V and 2 bases at J, with 14 bases in the middle. Germline CDR1 reads KGHSH; CDR2 reads LQKENI. The CDR3 is CASSPDRLNPTDTQYF. The CDR3 coding sequence is TGTGCCAGCTCACCAGACCGACTCAACCCCACAGATACGCAGTATTTT.